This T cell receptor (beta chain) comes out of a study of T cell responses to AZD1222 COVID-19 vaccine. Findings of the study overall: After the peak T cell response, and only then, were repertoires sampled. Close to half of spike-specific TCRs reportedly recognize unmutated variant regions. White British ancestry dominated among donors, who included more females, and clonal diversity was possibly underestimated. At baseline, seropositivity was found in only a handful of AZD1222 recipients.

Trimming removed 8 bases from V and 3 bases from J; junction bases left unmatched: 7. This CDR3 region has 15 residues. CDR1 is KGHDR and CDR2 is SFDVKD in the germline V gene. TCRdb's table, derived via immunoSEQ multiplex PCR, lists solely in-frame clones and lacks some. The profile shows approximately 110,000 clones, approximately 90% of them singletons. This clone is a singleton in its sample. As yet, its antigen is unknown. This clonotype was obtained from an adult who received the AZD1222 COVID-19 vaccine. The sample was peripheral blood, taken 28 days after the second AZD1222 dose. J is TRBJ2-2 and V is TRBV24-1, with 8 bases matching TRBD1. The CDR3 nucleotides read TGTGCCACCATCGGACAGGGCTGGGACACCGGGGAGCTGTTTTTT. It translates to CATIGQGWDTGELFF.